The following is a TCR beta chain sequence with its context. What it binds is unknown. Some clones are missing from TCRdb's copy, which holds only in-frame ones; the method was immunoSEQ multiplex PCR. Altogether under 80,000 clones are present, less than 80% being singletons, with the ten largest covering 0.9% to 1%. The data originate from a study of vaccination effects on CD4 cells after COVID-19. Across the whole study: It was a median of 72 days after the second dose that post-vaccine samples were obtained. Study-level results: From healthy vaccinees, only 1 of 255 vaccine-induced clones also reacted to common cold coronaviruses.

V was cut by 4 bases and J by 1 base, with 10 bases left in between. The germline gives CDR1 SGHNT, CDR2 YENEEA. The CDR3 spans 15 residues. Antigen-specific CD4+ T cells were expanded with viral peptide pools in the ViraFEST assay before sequencing. The authors isolated CD4+ T cells after roughly eleven days of culture. Two-dose BNT162b2 or mRNA-1273 vaccination was given to participants. This sample comprised CD4+ T cells from PBMCs cultured with HCoV-OC43 spike peptides, obtained after COVID-19 vaccination. Regarding subset: HCoV-OC43 spike overlapping peptide pool stimulation. The chain uses TRBV11-3 and TRBJ2-2, with unresolved D. The sequence was obtained from a human donor who received a COVID-19 vaccine. CDR3 amino acids: CASSSTSLNTGELFF. CDR3 nucleotide sequence: TGTGCCAGCAGCTCGACTTCACTGAACACCGGGGAGCTGTTTTTT.